A single sample is the source of the 32 T cell receptor beta chains below, sequenced in a study of OX40 agonist ivuxolimab in advanced cancers. TCRdb keeps only in-frame clones here, not all; method: immunoSEQ multiplex PCR. The sample lists approximately 45,000 clones, 70% to 90% occurring once. The material was CD4+ or CD8+ T cells sorted from blood, obtained in a trial of the OX40 agonist ivuxolimab. Source of these receptors: an adult with an advanced solid tumor such as melanoma, head and neck, liver or kidney cancer.

The CDR3 DNA reads as TGTGCCAGCAGCGTAGGGGAAACGCGGGAGCTGTTTTTT. It specifies CASSVGETRELFF. The chain carries TRBV9 and TRBJ2-2; D call uncertain. CDR1 is SGDLS, CDR2 YYNGEE, per germline. V lost 0 bases to trimming and J lost 9 bases, with 9 bases between them. This CDR3 spans 13 amino acids.

This rearrangement joins TRBV11-3 to TRBJ1-1; possibly TRBD1 for D (5 bases). Germline V gene sequence: CDR1 SGHNT, CDR2 YENEEA. The CDR3 sequence is 13 residues long. V lost 2 bases to trimming and J lost 4 bases, with 8 bases between them. CDR3 DNA: TGTGCCAGCAGCTTACCGGGGGGCACTGAAGCTTTCTTT. This codes for CASSLPGGTEAFF. Filled out from reference TRBV11-3 and TRBJ1-1, the complete variable domain reads EAGVVQSPRYKIIEKKQPVAFWCNPISGHNTLYWYLQNLGQGPELLIRYENEEAVDDSQLPKDRFSAERLKGVDSTLKIQPAELGDSAVYLCASSLPGGTEAFFGQGTRLTVV.

This clone was picked up one time. The CDR3 protein is CASSPGTSGGIQETQYF. CDR3 nucleotides: TGTGCCAGCAGCCCAGGAACTAGCGGGGGGATCCAAGAGACCCAGTACTTC. The chain combines TRBV11-2 with TRBJ2-5; TRBD2 agrees at 12 bases. CDR1 and CDR2 (germline): SGHAT, FQNNGV. The trim removed 5 bases at V and 1 base at J, leaving 8 bases unmatched. The CDR3 is 17 residues long.

The chain employs TRBV6-6 and TRBJ1-2; the D gene is possibly TRBD1 (5 bases). Germline CDR1 and CDR2: MNHNY and SVGAGI (reference sequence). This CDR3 comprises 14 residues. V was cut by 1 base and J by 7 bases, with 13 bases left in between. CDR3: CASSYWGSHPGYTF. The CDR3 nucleotides are TGTGCCAGCAGTTACTGGGGGTCCCATCCTGGCTACACCTTC.

The chain links TRBV28 to TRBJ1-2; D perhaps matches TRBD1 (5 bases). Germline CDR1 reads MDHEN; CDR2 reads SYDVKM. There are 13 residues in the CDR3. The V end lost 7 bases, the J end lost 7 bases, and 16 bases lay between the germline ends. The CDR3 protein is CASTPTGAVGYTF. The CDR3 bases are TGTGCCAGCACCCCGACCGGGGCGGTTGGCTACACCTTC.

The chain employs TRBV4-1 and TRBJ1-5; D is undetermined. CDR3 length: 13 amino acids. CDR1 MGHRA and CDR2 YSYEKL come from the germline V gene. The germline V and J ends were trimmed by 4 bases and 0 bases, with 4 bases remaining between them. This chain's CDR3 is CASSLVSNQPQHF. The DNA for the CDR3 is TGCGCCAGCAGCCTAGTTAGCAATCAGCCCCAGCATTTT.

This chain connects TRBV11-2 to TRBJ1-1; D is unclear. This CDR3 has 14 amino acids. Per germline, CDR1 SGHAT and CDR2 FQNNGV. V shed 3 bases and J shed 0 bases, with 8 bases lying between them. In DNA, the CDR3 is TGTGCCAGCAGCTTCCAGAGGTTGAACACTGAAGCTTTCTTT. This sequence encodes CASSFQRLNTEAFF.

V usage is TRBV10-1 and J usage is TRBJ1-1; D may be TRBD1 (5 bases). CDR3 length: 13 residues. V was cut by 4 bases and J by 4 bases, with 10 bases left in between. CDR1 WNHNN and CDR2 SYGVQD come from the germline V gene (reference sequence). Written as DNA, the CDR3 is TGCGCCAGCAGTGCCAGGGACCGCACTGAAGCTTTCTTT. The encoded protein is CASSARDRTEAFF.

This rearrangement joins TRBV7-3 to TRBJ2-6; 9 bases agree with TRBD1. CDR1 SGHTA and CDR2 FQGTGA come from the germline V gene. V was clipped by 0 bases and J by 10 bases; unmatched bases: 16. The CDR3 length is 19 residues. Written as DNA, the CDR3 is TGTGCCAGCAGCTTAACCGGGACAGGGCTTTTGAGCCCGCCTAACGTCCTGACTTTC. This translates into CASSLTGTGLLSPPNVLTF.

DNA for the CDR3: TGTGCCAGCAGCTGGGCACACGCCTACGAGCAGTACGTC. As protein: CASSWAHAYEQYV. The rearrangement joins TRBV5-8 to TRBJ2-7; D is unclear. V lost 3 bases and J 2 bases, leaving 9 bases between the germline ends. The CDR3 spans 13 residues. The germline V gene encodes CDR1 SGHTS and CDR2 YDEGEE.

This clone was counted a few times. V gene TRBV6-6 combines with J gene TRBJ2-7; D could derive from TRBD1 or TRBD2 (6 bases each). CDR1 MNHNY and CDR2 SVGAGI come from the germline V gene (reference sequence). Trimming took 10 bases from V and 9 from J, leaving 19 bases between them. The CDR3 totals 12 residues. DNA of the CDR3: TGTGCCACGGGGGCGGACGGCAGGAGGCAGTACGTC. The encoded protein is CATGADGRRQYV.

The chain joins TRBV25-1 to TRBJ1-4, with D uncertain. The CDR3 spans 16 residues. Trimming shortened V by 2 bases and J by 4 bases, and 14 bases separated the two germline ends. Germline CDR1 reads MGHDK; CDR2 reads SYGVNS. The CDR3 protein is CASSEEISRSNEKLFF. The CDR3 region has the DNA TGTGCCAGCAGTGAAGAGATCAGCAGAAGTAATGAAAAACTGTTTTTT.

The rearrangement links TRBV5-1 to TRBJ1-1, with D possibly TRBD1 on 6 matching bases. V was shortened by 0 bases and J by 0 bases, with 9 bases between the two germline ends. Germline lookup yields CDR1 SGHRS and CDR2 YFSETQ. This CDR3 comprises 15 residues. The CDR3 bases are TGCGCCAGCAGCTTGGCACAGGGCGTGAACACTGAAGCTTTCTTT. It is translated as CASSLAQGVNTEAFF.

As DNA, the CDR3 is TGTGCCAGCAGCTCCTGGGAGGGGATAGCCAAAAACATTCAGTACTTC. Its protein is CASSSWEGIAKNIQYF. The chain is built from TRBV7-9 and TRBJ2-4; the match to TRBD2 covers 7 bases. From germline, CDR1 is SEHNR and CDR2 FQNEAQ (reference sequence). The CDR3 sequence is 16 residues long. The ends lost 4 bases at V and 0 bases at J; junction bases unmatched: 6.

The rearrangement uses TRBV7-8 and TRBJ2-7, with D perhaps TRBD1 (5 bases). Germline V gene data show CDR1 as SGHVS and CDR2 as FQNEAQ. The V gene lost 3 bases and the J gene lost 6 bases, with 9 bases spanning the gap. This CDR3 spans 12 amino acids. The CDR3 sequence: CASSFLRGEQYV. As DNA, the CDR3 is TGTGCCAGCAGCTTCCTTAGGGGCGAGCAGTACGTC.

Here the CDR3 reads CASRDTRNTEAFF. CDR3 coding DNA: TGTGCCAGCAGGGACACACGGAACACTGAAGCTTTCTTT. The chain combines TRBV2 with TRBJ1-1, with D tentatively TRBD1 (5 bases). Germline V gene sequence: CDR1 SNHLY, CDR2 FYNNEI. The CDR3 sequence is 13 residues long. Trimming removed 6 bases at V and 1 base at J, with 9 bases between.

The chain is built from TRBV5-5 and TRBJ1-5, with no clear D. The CDR3 is made up of 14 amino acids. V lost 1 base to trimming and J lost 0 bases, with 5 bases between them. Germline V gene sequence: CDR1 SGHKS, CDR2 YYEKEE (reference sequence). CDR3 bases: TGTGCCAGCAGCTTGAGCGGTAGCAATCAGCCCCAGCATTTT. It codes for CASSLSGSNQPQHF.

This chain connects TRBV6-5 to TRBJ2-1; D not resolved. The length of the CDR3 is 12 residues. The germline V gene has CDR1 MNHEY and CDR2 SVGAGI. V lost 0 bases to trimming and J lost 6 bases, with 3 bases between them. CDR3 region: CASSYSGNEQFF. The CDR3 DNA sequence: TGTGCCAGCAGTTACTCAGGCAATGAGCAGTTCTTC.

The chain recombines TRBV7-8 with TRBJ2-1, with TRBD2 matching 11 bases. The CDR3 is 15 residues long. J lost 4 bases, V lost 5 bases, and 4 bases had no gene match. Per the germline V gene, CDR1 is SGHVS and CDR2 is FQNEAQ. The CDR3 region has the DNA TGTGCCAGCAGCCTTAGCGGGGGGGGATACAATGAGCAGTTCTTC. It yields the protein CASSLSGGGYNEQFF.

V gene TRBV27 combines with J gene TRBJ1-3; no definite D call. The V and J ends lost 3 bases and 2 bases respectively, with 11 bases between them. The V gene's germline CDR1 is MNHEY and CDR2 SMNVEV (reference sequence). The CDR3 length is 15 residues. CDR3 nucleotide sequence: TGTGCCAGCAGTTTCTTGGGGTCTCCTGGAAACACCATATATTTT. This translates into CASSFLGSPGNTIYF.

The V call is TRBV7-9, the J call TRBJ1-2; unclear D gene. With 1 base removed from V and 6 bases from J, the gap between germline ends came to 6 bases. Germline loops: CDR1 SEHNR, CDR2 FQNEAQ (reference sequence). The CDR3 is 12 amino acids. The DNA for the CDR3 is TGTGCCAGCAGCTTAGGCCTGGATGGCTACACCTTC. The encoded protein is CASSLGLDGYTF.

The chain joins TRBV19 to TRBJ2-1, with 11 bases matching TRBD1. Germline-derived CDR1 and CDR2 are LNHDA and SQIVND (reference sequence). J was trimmed by 8 bases and V by 5 bases; bases with no gene match: 5. This CDR3 spans 14 amino acids. This chain's CDR3 is CASSAGQGEYEQFF. CDR3 in DNA: TGTGCCAGTAGTGCGGGACAGGGGGAATATGAGCAGTTCTTC.

The chain uses TRBV7-8 and TRBJ1-5; 8 bases map to TRBD1. Germline CDR1 SGHVS, CDR2 FQNEAQ. The trim removed 4 bases at V and 0 bases at J, leaving 11 bases unmatched. This CDR3 region has 18 residues. CDR3 residues: CASSWAGGGQDSNQPQHF. The DNA of the CDR3 is TGTGCCAGCAGCTGGGCAGGGGGGGGACAGGATAGCAATCAGCCCCAGCATTTT. Looking up the rest from reference TRBV7-8 and TRBJ1-5 gives the full variable domain: GAGVSQSPRYKVAKRGQDVALRCDPISGHVSLFWYQQALGQGPEFLTYFQNEAQLDKSGLPSDRFFAERPEGSVSTLKIQRTQQEDSAVYLCASSWAGGGQDSNQPQHFGDGTRLSIL.

The chain has TRBV6-4 and TRBJ1-1; 7 positions agree with TRBD1. V was clipped by 5 bases and J by 4 bases; unmatched bases: 7. Germline V lookup: CDR1 MRHNA, CDR2 SNTAGT. The length of the CDR3 is 14 residues. CDR3 coding DNA: TGTGCCAGCAGTTCACAACCAGGGGGCACTGAAGCTTTCTTT. Protein product: CASSSQPGGTEAFF.

The chain is built from TRBV5-6 and TRBJ2-7; no reliable D call. Trimming removed 4 bases from V and 7 bases from J, with 12 bases in between. Germline V CDR1 and CDR2: SGHDT, YYEEEE. The CDR3 is made up of 12 amino acids. CDR3: CASSLNIGEQYV. Written as DNA, the CDR3 is TGTGCCAGCAGCCTGAATATAGGGGAGCAGTACGTC.

The rearrangement links TRBV4-3 to TRBJ2-5, with D uncertain. Germline loops: CDR1 LGHNA, CDR2 YSLEER. V dropped 1 base and J dropped 2 bases, with 8 bases sitting between them. This CDR3 is built from 14 residues. CDR3 sequence (DNA): TGCGCCAGCAGCCAAGGGGCCCAACAAGAGACCCAGTACTTC. Translated, it gives CASSQGAQQETQYF.

The rearrangement uses TRBV28 and TRBJ2-3; 7 bases agree with TRBD1. The CDR3 runs to 14 residues. The germline V gene encodes CDR1 MDHEN and CDR2 SYDVKM. V trimming: 8 bases; J trimming: 3 bases; junction bases outside the gene matches: 8. CDR3 sequence: CASGDRDPTDTQYF. The CDR3 region has the DNA TGTGCCAGCGGTGACAGGGATCCAACAGATACGCAGTATTTT.

The table lists this clone with a count of one. The gene calls are TRBV28 and TRBJ2-5; D uncertain. The CDR3 runs 16 residues. In germline, CDR1 is MDHEN, CDR2 SYDVKM. Deletions cut 2 bases from V and 1 base from J, with 14 bases between. In nucleotides, the CDR3 is TGTGCCAGCAGTTTACCTCTCGACAATCTCCAAGAGACCCAGTACTTC. Its protein is CASSLPLDNLQETQYF.

This chain links TRBV2 with TRBJ2-3, with D perhaps matching TRBD2 (6 bases). Per the germline V gene, CDR1 is SNHLY and CDR2 is FYNNEI. The CDR3 sequence is 15 residues long. V was pared by 6 bases and J by 3 bases, with 16 bases between. The DNA of the CDR3 is TGTGCCAGCAGCGACACTGGGGGGATGACAGATACGCAGTATTTT. It translates to CASSDTGGMTDTQYF.

The chain employs TRBV2 and TRBJ2-7; the D gene is possibly TRBD1 (6 bases). Trimming took off 8 bases at V and 1 base at J, with 12 bases between the two ends. The CDR3 runs 13 residues. The germline V gene has CDR1 SNHLY and CDR2 FYNNEI. CDR3 DNA: TGTGCCAGCCGGAAGGACAGTTCCTACGAGCAGTACGTC. Translating it yields CASRKDSSYEQYV.

The chain is built from TRBV11-2 and TRBJ2-4; D might be TRBD2 (5 bases). This CDR3 has 14 residues. CDR1 and CDR2 from the germline V gene are SGHAT and FQNNGV. V gave up 2 bases and J gave up 4 bases, with 9 bases separating them. CDR3 in amino acids: CASSLIGGKNIQYF. The DNA of the CDR3 is TGTGCCAGCAGCTTAATCGGCGGGAAAAACATTCAGTACTTC. The whole variable domain, filled in from reference TRBV11-2 and TRBJ2-4, reads EAGVAQSPRYKIIEKRQSVAFWCNPISGHATLYWYQQILGQGPKLLIQFQNNGVVDDSQLPKDRFSAERLKGVDSTLKIQPAKLEDSAVYLCASSLIGGKNIQYFGAGTRLSVL.

The chain carries TRBV28 and TRBJ2-2, with D possibly matching TRBD2 (5 bases). V dropped 5 bases and J dropped 7 bases, with 11 bases sitting between them. Germline values: CDR1 MDHEN, CDR2 SYDVKM. CDR3 size: 13 residues. The CDR3: CASSPRGSGELFF. CDR3 DNA: TGTGCCAGCAGTCCGCGAGGGAGCGGGGAGCTGTTTTTT.